This T cell receptor beta chain was obtained from a study of T cells after yellow fever vaccination. Study information: Some fractions had low cell numbers, and these were prepared with SMART-Seq v4 Ultra Low Input.

CDR1 and CDR2 (germline): SGHDT, YYEEEE. V shed 0 bases, J shed 1 base, and the junction held 7 bases outside the gene matches. The CDR3 runs 17 residues. The 5'RACE template-switching step produced TCR cDNA and added a universal primer site and UMIs. Each CDR3 protein gets one entry after TCRdb re-called the 5' RACE reads with MiXCR. The table shows about 63,000 distinct CDR3 sequences, with roughly 7.4% occurring only once. This clonotype was observed at least ten times. What it binds is unknown. Study-wide points: There was a small share of clonotypes that showed up in both the CD4 and CD8 compartments. A weaker but faster secondary response was observed, peaking on day 5 versus 15.

Sequenced here: CD8+ T cells sorted from PBMCs, sampled 15 days after the yellow fever booster vaccination. The sequence derives from a man aged 30 to 45 who received the YFV17D yellow fever vaccine. The V gene is TRBV5-6, the J gene TRBJ2-7; 10 nucleotides line up with TRBD2. In nucleotides, the CDR3 is TGTGCCAGCAGCTTGGGACTAGCGGGCATGGATTCCTACGAGCAGTACTTC. As protein: CASSLGLAGMDSYEQYF.